Reported below is one TCR beta chain. Its antigen is currently unknown. The sample comes from a study of siplizumab effects on memory and regulatory T cells. Findings and limits, study-wide: Phenotypic classification as naive or memory proved unattainable for roughly 75-96% of proliferating CD4+ or CD8+ clones. With siplizumab, Treg-derived clones averaged about 71% of mappable alloreactive CD4+ clones, versus approximately 27% in controls. The diversity of naive T cells seemed greater than that of memory cells, and their alloresponse contribution seemed major.

TCR templates, about 100,000 per sample, were assayed. The table came from immunoSEQ multiplex PCR; TCRdb's copy has only in-frame clones and leaves some out. The table records 100,000 or so clones, roughly 94% of them present only once. There are 12 residues in the CDR3. Trimming removed 1 base from V and 4 bases from J, with 4 bases in between. The germline V gene encodes CDR1 SGHTA and CDR2 FQGNSA. This rearrangement joins TRBV7-2 to TRBJ1-2; the D is unclear. This TCR was sampled from a human donor in good health. Material for sequencing was non-Treg CD4+ T cells sorted from blood. The CDR3 DNA sequence: TGTGCCAGCAGCTTAGGCAGCTATGGCTACACCTTC. It yields the protein CASSLGSYGYTF. The full variable domain, with the rest looked up from reference TRBV7-2 and TRBJ1-2, is GAGVSQSPSNKVTEKGKDVELRCDPISGHTALYWYRQSLGQGLEFLIYFQGNSAPDKSGLPSDRFSAERTGGSVSTLTIQRTQQEDSAVYLCASSLGSYGYTFGSGTRLTVV.